The source of this T cell receptor beta chain is a study of T cells in Graves' hyperthyroidism and ophthalmopathy. Study-wide results and caveats: Separation of ophthalmopathy from stable hyperthyroidism was achieved by a 13 V-J model. Most thyroid clonotypes that were expanded above 0.001 also turned up in blood.

The V and J ends lost 5 bases and 5 bases, in that order; junction bases with no gene match: 4. Germline V CDR1 and CDR2: MNHEY, SMNVEV (reference sequence). This CDR3 contains 15 residues. Amplification targeted TCR beta CDR3 regions from RNA transcripts. In the first-round RT-PCR of the TCR CDR3, the HTBI primer set was used. TCRdb re-called the multiplex PCR reads with MiXCR, one entry per CDR3 protein. The sample has 500,000 to 700,000 distinct CDR3 sequences, approximately 15% seen once. Participants, patients aged 18 to 65, had newly diagnosed hyperthyroidism with a duration under 2 months. This clonotype was observed many times. What it recognizes is unknown.

The source material was blood. This receptor was taken from a woman younger than 30 with Graves' hyperthyroidism. The J gene is TRBJ2-1, the V gene TRBV27; 12 positions agree with TRBD2. The CDR3 sequence: CASSPSGRGHNEQFF. The CDR3 DNA sequence: TGTGCCAGCAGTCCTAGCGGGAGGGGCCACAATGAGCAGTTCTTC.